These T cell receptor beta chains were read from a single sample in a study of chemoradiotherapy in HPV16-positive cancers. TCRdb's table, derived via immunoSEQ multiplex PCR, lists solely in-frame clones and lacks some. Among 20,000 to 25,000 clones listed, roughly 90% were seen once. This specimen consisted of blood, obtained from a patient who underwent chemoradiotherapy. Receptors were obtained from a human donor with HPV-associated anogenital cancer. Each CDR3 is given with its conserved first and last residue. The D gene is left open where the match is weak. The size field is filled for only some rows; it gives once, few, many or a size class.

clone_size | j_call | d_call | v_call | cdr3_aa | cdr3_nt
- | TRBJ2-7 | TRBD2 | TRBV7-2 | CASSLSGTSYEQYF | TGTGCCAGCAGTCTCAGCGGGACTTCCTACGAGCAGTACTTC
- | TRBJ1-5 | - | TRBV19 | CASSSRENQPQHF | TGTGCCAGTAGTAGCAGGGAGAATCAGCCCCAGCATTTT
- | TRBJ2-7 | TRBD2 | TRBV19 | CASSIDGRAGLPYEQYF | TGTGCCAGTAGTATAGACGGTAGAGCGGGGCTCCCCTACGAGCAGTACTTC
once | TRBJ2-3 | - | TRBV9 | CASSADGRSLTDTQYF | TGTGCCAGCAGCGCCGACGGGCGGAGTCTCACAGATACGCAGTATTTT
- | TRBJ1-1 | - | TRBV2 | CASSVEGWNTEAFF | TGTGCCAGCAGTGTTGAGGGATGGAACACTGAAGCTTTCTTT
- | TRBJ2-7 | - | TRBV18 | CASSPGSTSSYEQYF | TGTGCCAGCTCACCAGGTTCCACTAGCTCCTACGAGCAGTACTTC
- | TRBJ2-7 | TRBD1 | TRBV6-6 | CASSRDRGYEQYF | TGTGCCAGCAGCCGGGACAGGGGCTACGAGCAGTACTTC
- | TRBJ1-1 | - | TRBV4-2 | CASSLGRRGALNTEAFF | TGTGCCAGCAGCCTAGGACGGCGTGGGGCCTTGAACACTGAAGCTTTCTTT
- | TRBJ1-1 | - | TRBV12-5 | CASGFGSSTEAFF | TGTGCTAGTGGTTTCGGCTCGAGCACTGAAGCTTTCTTT
- | TRBJ1-1 | - | TRBV14 | CASSRTSRQNTEAFF | TGTGCCAGCAGCCGAACGTCTCGACAGAACACTGAAGCTTTCTTT
- | TRBJ2-7 | - | TRBV6-5 | CASSSGEYHYEQYF | TGTGCCAGCAGTTCCGGGGAGTATCACTACGAGCAGTACTTC
- | TRBJ2-1 | TRBD2 | TRBV6-5 | CASTRTSGTYNEQFF | TGTGCCAGCACCCGGACTAGCGGTACCTACAATGAGCAGTTCTTC
- | TRBJ1-4 | - | TRBV2 | CASSEVAEKLFF | TGTGCCAGCAGTGAAGTAGCCGAAAAACTGTTTTTT
- | TRBJ2-1 | - | TRBV6-6 | CASSGPGTKYNEQFF | TGTGCCAGCAGTGGACCAGGGACCAAGTACAATGAGCAGTTCTTC
- | TRBJ2-5 | - | TRBV10-1 | CASTRPGEQGTQYF | TGCGCCAGCACCCGACCTGGAGAGCAGGGGACCCAGTACTTC
- | TRBJ1-3 | TRBD1 | TRBV29-1 | CSVESSPAGGKGRSGNTIYF | TGCAGCGTTGAGTCTTCGCCGGCAGGGGGGAAGGGAAGATCTGGAAACACCATATATTTT
- | TRBJ2-3 | TRBD1 | TRBV9 | CASSPDRRVTDTQYF | TGTGCCAGCAGCCCGGACAGGAGAGTTACAGATACGCAGTATTTT
- | TRBJ1-1 | - | TRBV7-8 | CASSLFSNPMNTEAFF | TGTGCCAGCAGCTTATTTTCAAACCCCATGAACACTGAAGCTTTCTTT
- | TRBJ2-1 | - | TRBV7-3 | CASSSAGEGNEQFF | TGTGCCAGCAGCTCGGCAGGGGAAGGTAATGAGCAGTTCTTC
once | TRBJ2-2 | - | TRBV4-1 | CASSQSIGAAGELFF | TGCGCCAGCAGCCAATCTATCGGAGCAGCCGGGGAGCTGTTTTTT
- | TRBJ2-7 | - | TRBV13 | CASSLVPGEQYF | TGTGCCAGCAGCTTAGTCCCCGGGGAGCAGTACTTC
- | TRBJ2-7 | TRBD2 | TRBV2 | CASGGSRLAGAYEQYF | TGTGCCAGCGGCGGCTCCCGACTAGCGGGGGCCTACGAGCAGTACTTC
- | TRBJ2-7 | - | TRBV7-3 | CASSLRGKFLVCEQYF | TGTGCCAGCAGCTTACGGGGGAAGTTCCTCGTCTGCGAGCAGTACTTC
- | TRBJ1-1 | TRBD1 | TRBV12-5 | CASGTMGQGSFEAFF | TGTGCTAGTGGTACTATGGGACAGGGGTCTTTCGAAGCTTTCTTT
- | TRBJ2-3 | - | TRBV6-5 | CASSYTPGYTDTQYF | TGTGCCAGCAGTTACACACCGGGTTACACAGATACGCAGTATTTT
- | TRBJ2-3 | TRBD1 | TRBV6-5 | CASSSGGKLDTQYF | TGTGCCAGCAGTTCAGGGGGCAAGTTAGATACGCAGTATTTT
once | TRBJ2-7 | TRBD1 | TRBV5-6 | CASSLWGQTLSYEQYF | TGTGCCAGCAGCTTGTGGGGACAGACTCTCTCCTACGAGCAGTACTTC
once | TRBJ2-7 | - | TRBV9 | CASSVVGADVNEQYF | TGTGCCAGCAGCGTAGTGGGAGCCGACGTGAACGAGCAGTACTTC
- | TRBJ2-3 | TRBD1 | TRBV5-5 | CASSLGQGADTQYF | TGTGCCAGCAGCTTGGGACAGGGAGCAGATACGCAGTATTTT
- | TRBJ1-2 | - | TRBV6-5 | CASSYRRRGGLRGYTF | TGTGCCAGCAGTTACAGGCGCCGAGGGGGGTTGAGGGGCTACACCTTC
- | TRBJ2-5 | - | TRBV5-1 | CASSLEQTQYF | TGCGCCAGCAGCTTAGAGCAGACCCAGTACTTC
- | TRBJ2-7 | - | TRBV27 | CASSFNAGAYEQYF | TGTGCCAGCAGTTTCAATGCCGGAGCCTACGAGCAGTACTTC
- | TRBJ2-5 | - | TRBV6-5 | CASSYSRGQETQYF | TGTGCCAGCAGTTACTCTCGGGGACAAGAGACCCAGTACTTC
- | TRBJ1-2 | - | TRBV7-2 | CASSFAPPRNYGYTF | TGTGCCAGCAGCTTTGCGCCTCCCCGGAACTATGGCTACACCTTC
- | TRBJ1-1 | - | TRBV18 | CASSAGQNTEAFF | TGTGCCAGCTCTGCGGGACAGAACACTGAAGCTTTCTTT